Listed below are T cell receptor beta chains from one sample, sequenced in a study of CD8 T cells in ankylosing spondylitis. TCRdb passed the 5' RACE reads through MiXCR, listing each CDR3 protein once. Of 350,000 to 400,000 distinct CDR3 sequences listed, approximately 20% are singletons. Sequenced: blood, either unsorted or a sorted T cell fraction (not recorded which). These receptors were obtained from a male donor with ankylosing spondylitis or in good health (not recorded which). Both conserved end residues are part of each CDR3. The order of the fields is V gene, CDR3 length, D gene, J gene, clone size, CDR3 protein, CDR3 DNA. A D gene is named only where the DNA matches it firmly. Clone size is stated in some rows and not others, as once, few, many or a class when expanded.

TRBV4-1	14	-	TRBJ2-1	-	CASSHGPGGYEQFF	TGCGCCAGCAGCCACGGCCCCGGGGGCTATGAGCAGTTCTTC
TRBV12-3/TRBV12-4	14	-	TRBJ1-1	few	CASSFGVGGTEAFF	TGTGCCAGCAGTTTCGGGGTAGGTGGTACTGAAGCTTTCTTT
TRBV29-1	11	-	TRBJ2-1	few	CSVGKRMGQFF	TGCAGCGTTGGAAAGAGAATGGGGCAGTTCTTC
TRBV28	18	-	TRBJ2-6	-	CASSLQGTIHRDPNVLTF	TGTGCCAGCAGTTTACAGGGTACGATCCACAGGGACCCAAACGTCCTGACTTTC
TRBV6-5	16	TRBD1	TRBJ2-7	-	CASSLTEGTGGYEQYF	TGTGCCAGCAGTTTGACCGAGGGGACAGGAGGGTACGAGCAGTACTTC
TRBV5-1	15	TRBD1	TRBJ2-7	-	CASRPRQGAPYEQYF	TGCGCCAGCAGACCAAGACAGGGGGCTCCCTACGAGCAGTACTTC
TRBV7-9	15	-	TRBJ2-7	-	CASSLVVSGGNEQYF	TGTGCCAGCAGCTTAGTAGTCTCAGGGGGGAACGAGCAGTACTTC
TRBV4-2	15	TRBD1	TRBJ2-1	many	CASSQGTGGYNEQFF	TGTGCCAGCAGCCAAGGGACAGGGGGCTACAATGAGCAGTTCTTC
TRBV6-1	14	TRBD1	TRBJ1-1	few	CASSRTGVSTEAFF	TGTGCCAGCAGTCGCACAGGGGTGAGCACTGAAGCTTTCTTT
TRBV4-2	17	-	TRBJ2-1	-	CASRPTRTGFSYNEQFF	TGTGCCAGCAGGCCAACCAGGACCGGCTTCTCCTACAATGAGCAGTTCTTC
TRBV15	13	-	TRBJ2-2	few	CATSSRNTGELFF	TGTGCCACCAGCAGCAGGAACACCGGGGAGCTGTTTTTT
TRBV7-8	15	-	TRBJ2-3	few	CASTPRGLDTDTQYF	TGTGCCAGCACCCCGAGGGGATTGGATACAGATACGCAGTATTTT
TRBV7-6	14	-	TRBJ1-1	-	CASSSGGTNTEAFF	TGTGCCAGCAGCTCGGGGGGGACGAACACTGAAGCTTTCTTT
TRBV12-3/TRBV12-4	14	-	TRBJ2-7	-	CASTPTGERYEQYF	TGTGCCAGCACCCCGACAGGCGAAAGATACGAGCAGTACTTC
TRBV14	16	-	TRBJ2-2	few	CASSHRGAGLSGELFF	TGTGCCAGCAGCCACCGAGGGGCAGGGCTATCCGGGGAGCTGTTTTTT
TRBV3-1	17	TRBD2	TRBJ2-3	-	CASSQDWTSGGTDTQYF	TGTGCCAGCAGCCAAGACTGGACTAGCGGGGGCACAGATACGCAGTATTTT
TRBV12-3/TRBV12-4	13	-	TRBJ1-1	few	CASSWTREGEAFF	TGTGCCAGCAGTTGGACCAGAGAAGGGGAAGCTTTCTTT
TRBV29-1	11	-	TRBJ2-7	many	CSVDYLGEQYF	TGCAGCGTTGATTATCTGGGCGAGCAGTACTTC
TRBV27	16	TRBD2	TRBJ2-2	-	CASSLLAGAAAGELFF	TGTGCCAGCAGTTTATTAGCGGGGGCAGCGGCCGGGGAGCTGTTTTTT
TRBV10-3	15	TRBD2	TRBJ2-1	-	CAIRDSGGAGNEQFF	TGTGCCATCAGGGATAGCGGGGGGGCCGGCAATGAGCAGTTCTTC